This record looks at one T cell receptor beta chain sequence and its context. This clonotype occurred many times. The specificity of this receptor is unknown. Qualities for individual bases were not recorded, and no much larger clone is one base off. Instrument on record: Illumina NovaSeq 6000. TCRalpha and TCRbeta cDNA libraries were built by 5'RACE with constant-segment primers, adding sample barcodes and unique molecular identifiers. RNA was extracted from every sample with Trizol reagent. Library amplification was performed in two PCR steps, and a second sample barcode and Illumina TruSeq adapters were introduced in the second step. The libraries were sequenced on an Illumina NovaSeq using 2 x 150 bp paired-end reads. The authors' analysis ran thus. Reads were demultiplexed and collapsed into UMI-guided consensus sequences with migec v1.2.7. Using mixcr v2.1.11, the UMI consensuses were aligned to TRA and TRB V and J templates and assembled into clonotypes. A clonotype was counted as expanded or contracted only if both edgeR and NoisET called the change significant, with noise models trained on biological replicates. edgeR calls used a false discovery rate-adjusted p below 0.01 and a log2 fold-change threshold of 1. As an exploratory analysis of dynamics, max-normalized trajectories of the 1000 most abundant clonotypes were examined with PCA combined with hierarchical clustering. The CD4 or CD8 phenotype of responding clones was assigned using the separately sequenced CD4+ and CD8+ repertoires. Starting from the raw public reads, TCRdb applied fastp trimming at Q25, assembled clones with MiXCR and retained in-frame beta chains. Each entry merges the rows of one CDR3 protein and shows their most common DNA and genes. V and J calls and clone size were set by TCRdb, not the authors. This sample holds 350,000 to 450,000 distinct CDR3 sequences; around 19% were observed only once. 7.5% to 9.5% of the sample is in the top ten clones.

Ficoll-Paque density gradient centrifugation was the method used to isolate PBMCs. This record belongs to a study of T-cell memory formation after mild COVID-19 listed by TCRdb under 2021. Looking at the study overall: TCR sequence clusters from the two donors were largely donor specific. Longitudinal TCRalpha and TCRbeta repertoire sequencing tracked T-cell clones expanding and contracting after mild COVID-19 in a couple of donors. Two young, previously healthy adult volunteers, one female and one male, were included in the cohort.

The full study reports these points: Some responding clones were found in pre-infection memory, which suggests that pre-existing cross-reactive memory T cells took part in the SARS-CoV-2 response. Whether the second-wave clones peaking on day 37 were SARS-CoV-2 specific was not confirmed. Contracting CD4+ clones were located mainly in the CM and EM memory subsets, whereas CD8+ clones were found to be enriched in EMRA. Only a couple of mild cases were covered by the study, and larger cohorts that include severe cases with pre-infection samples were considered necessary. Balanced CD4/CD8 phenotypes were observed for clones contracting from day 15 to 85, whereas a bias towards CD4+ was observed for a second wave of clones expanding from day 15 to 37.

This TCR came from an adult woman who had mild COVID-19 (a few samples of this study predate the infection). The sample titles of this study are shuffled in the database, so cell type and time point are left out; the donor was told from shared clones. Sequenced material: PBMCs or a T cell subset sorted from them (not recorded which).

The nucleotides read TGTGCCAGCAGTCAAAGCGGGACTAAGTACAATGAGCAGTTCTTC. Translated, this is CASSQSGTKYNEQFF. The receptor chain draws on TRBV12-3 or TRBV12-4 and TRBJ2-1, and 7 junction bases match TRBD2. The CDR3 measures 15 amino acids from cysteine to phenylalanine. The only DNA kept is the CDR3, 45 bases in frame from the first base. V is trimmed back by 5 bases and J by 4 bases, and the junction contains 8 bases that no gene match accounts for.